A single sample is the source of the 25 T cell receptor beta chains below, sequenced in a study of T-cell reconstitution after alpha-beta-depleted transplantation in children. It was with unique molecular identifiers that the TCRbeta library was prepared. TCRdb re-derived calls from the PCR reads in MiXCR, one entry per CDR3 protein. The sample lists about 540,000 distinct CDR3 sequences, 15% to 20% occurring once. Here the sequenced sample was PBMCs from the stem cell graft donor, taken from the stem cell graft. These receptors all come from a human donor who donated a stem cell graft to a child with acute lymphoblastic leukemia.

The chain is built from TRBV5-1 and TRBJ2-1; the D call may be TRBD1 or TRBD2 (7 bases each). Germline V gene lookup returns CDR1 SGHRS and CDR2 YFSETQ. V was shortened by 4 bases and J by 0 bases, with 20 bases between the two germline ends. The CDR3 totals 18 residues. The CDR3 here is CASSPGGRDRASYNEQFF. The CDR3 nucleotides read TGCGCCAGCAGCCCGGGAGGTCGCGACAGGGCCTCCTACAATGAGCAGTTCTTC.

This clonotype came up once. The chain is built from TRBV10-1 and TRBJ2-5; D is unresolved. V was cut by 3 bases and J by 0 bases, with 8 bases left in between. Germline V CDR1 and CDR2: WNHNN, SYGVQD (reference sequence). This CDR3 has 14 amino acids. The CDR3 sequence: CASSEFRDQETQYF. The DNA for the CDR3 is TGCGCCAGCAGTGAATTCAGAGACCAAGAGACCCAGTACTTC.

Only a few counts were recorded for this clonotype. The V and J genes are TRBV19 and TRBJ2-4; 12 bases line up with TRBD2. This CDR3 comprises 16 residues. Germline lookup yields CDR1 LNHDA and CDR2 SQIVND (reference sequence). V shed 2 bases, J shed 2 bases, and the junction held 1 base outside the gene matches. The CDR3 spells CASSITSGRTKNIQYF. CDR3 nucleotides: TGTGCCAGTAGTATAACTAGCGGGAGGACCAAAAACATTCAGTACTTC.

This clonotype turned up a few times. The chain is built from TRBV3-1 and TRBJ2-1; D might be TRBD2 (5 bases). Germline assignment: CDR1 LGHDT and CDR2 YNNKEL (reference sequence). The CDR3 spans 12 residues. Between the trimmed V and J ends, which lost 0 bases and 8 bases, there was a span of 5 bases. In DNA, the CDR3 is TGTGCCAGCAGCCAAGAGAGGGATGAGCAGTTCTTC. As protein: CASSQERDEQFF.

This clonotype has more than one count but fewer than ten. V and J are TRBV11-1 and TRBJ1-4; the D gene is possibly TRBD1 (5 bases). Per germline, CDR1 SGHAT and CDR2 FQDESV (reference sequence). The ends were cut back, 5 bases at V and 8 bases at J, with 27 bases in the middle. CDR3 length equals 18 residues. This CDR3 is CASSGVGKLGLTGEKLFF. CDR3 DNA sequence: TGTGCCAGCAGCGGGGTGGGGAAATTGGGACTGACTGGAGAAAAACTGTTTTTT.

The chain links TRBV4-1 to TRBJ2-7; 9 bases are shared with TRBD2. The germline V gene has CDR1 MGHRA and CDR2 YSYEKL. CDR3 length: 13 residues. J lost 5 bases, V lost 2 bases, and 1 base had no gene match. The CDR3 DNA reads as TGCGCCAGCAGCCAACTAGCGGGAAACGAGCAGTACTTC. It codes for CASSQLAGNEQYF.

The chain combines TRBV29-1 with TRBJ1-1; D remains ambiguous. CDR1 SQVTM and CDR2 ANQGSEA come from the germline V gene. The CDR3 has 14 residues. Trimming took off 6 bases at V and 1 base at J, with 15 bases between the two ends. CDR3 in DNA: TGCAGCGTCGCTCAGGTATACTCGAACACTGAAGCTTTCTTT. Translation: CSVAQVYSNTEAFF.

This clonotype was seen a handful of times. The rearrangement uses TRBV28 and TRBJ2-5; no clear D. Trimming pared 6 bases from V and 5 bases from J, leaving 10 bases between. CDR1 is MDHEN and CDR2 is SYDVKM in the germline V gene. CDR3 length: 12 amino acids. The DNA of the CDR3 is TGTGCCAGCAGCAATAACCGGGAGACCCAGTACTTC. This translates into CASSNNRETQYF.

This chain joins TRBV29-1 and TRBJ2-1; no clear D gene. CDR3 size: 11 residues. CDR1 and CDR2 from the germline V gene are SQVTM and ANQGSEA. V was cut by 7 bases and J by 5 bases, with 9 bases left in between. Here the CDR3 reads CSAENNNEQFF. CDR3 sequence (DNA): TGCAGCGCTGAGAACAACAATGAGCAGTTCTTC.

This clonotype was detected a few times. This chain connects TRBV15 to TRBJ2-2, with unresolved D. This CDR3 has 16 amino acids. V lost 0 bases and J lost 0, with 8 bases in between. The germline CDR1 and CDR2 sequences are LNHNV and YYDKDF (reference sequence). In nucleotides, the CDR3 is TGTGCCACCAGCAGAGATTCCGGGCCGAACACCGGGGAGCTGTTTTTT. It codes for CATSRDSGPNTGELFF.

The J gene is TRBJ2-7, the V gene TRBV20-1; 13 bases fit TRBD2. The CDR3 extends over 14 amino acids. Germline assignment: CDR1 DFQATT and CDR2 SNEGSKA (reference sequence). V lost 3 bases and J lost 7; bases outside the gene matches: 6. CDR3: CSASGTSGMKEQYF. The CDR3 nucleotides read TGCAGTGCTAGCGGGACTAGCGGGATGAAAGAGCAGTACTTC.

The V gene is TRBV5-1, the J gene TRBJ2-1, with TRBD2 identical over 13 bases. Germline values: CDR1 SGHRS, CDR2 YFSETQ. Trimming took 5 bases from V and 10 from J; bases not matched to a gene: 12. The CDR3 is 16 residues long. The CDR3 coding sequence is TGCGCCAGCAGAAGCGATGAAGGACTAGCGGGAGTAGAGCAGTTCTTC. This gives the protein CASRSDEGLAGVEQFF.

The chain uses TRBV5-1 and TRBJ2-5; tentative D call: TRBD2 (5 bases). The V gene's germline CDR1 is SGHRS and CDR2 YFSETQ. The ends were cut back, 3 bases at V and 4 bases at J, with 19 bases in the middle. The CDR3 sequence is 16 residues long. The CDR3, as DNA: TGCGCCAGCAGCTCCTCGGTCGTGAGGGTAGCAGAGACCCAGTACTTC. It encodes CASSSSVVRVAETQYF. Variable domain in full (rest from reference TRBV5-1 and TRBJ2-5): KAGVTQTPRYLIKTRGQQVTLSCSPISGHRSVSWYQQTPGQGLQFLFEYFSETQRNKGNFPGRFSGRQFSNSRSEMNVSTLELGDSALYLCASSSSVVRVAETQYFGPGTRLLVL.

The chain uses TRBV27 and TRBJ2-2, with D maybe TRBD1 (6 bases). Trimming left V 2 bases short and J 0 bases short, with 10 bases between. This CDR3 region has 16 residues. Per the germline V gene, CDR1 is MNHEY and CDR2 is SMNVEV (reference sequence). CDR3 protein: CASSLGRQANTGELFF. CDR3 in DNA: TGTGCCAGCAGTTTAGGGCGACAGGCGAACACCGGGGAGCTGTTTTTT.

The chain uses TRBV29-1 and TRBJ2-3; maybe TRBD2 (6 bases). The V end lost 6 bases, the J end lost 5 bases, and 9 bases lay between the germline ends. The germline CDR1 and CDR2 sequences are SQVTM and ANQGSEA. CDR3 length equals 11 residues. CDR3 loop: CSVLAVDTQYF. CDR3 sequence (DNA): TGCAGCGTACTAGCAGTAGATACGCAGTATTTT.

CDR3 amino acids: CASSPSTGTSGKETQYF. Written as DNA, the CDR3 is TGTGCCAGCTCACCATCAACCGGGACTAGCGGGAAAGAGACCCAGTACTTC. The gene calls are TRBV18 and TRBJ2-5; 13 positions match TRBD2. CDR3 length: 17 amino acids. The ends lost 2 bases at V and 3 bases at J; junction bases unmatched: 6. In germline, CDR1 is KGHSH, CDR2 LQKENI.

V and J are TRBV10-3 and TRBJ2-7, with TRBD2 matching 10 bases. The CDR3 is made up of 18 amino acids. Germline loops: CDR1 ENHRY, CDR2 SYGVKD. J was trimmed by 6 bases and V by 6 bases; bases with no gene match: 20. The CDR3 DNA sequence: TGTGCCATCAGCTCAGGGGCGCGGGCTAGCGGGAGAATAGGCGAGCAGTACTTC. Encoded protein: CAISSGARASGRIGEQYF.

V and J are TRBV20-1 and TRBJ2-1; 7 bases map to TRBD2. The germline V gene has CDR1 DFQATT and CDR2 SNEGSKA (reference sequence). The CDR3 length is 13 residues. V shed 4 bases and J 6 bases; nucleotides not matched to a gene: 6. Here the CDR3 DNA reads TGCAGTGCTAATCGGGAGGTGGGCAATGAGCAGTTCTTC. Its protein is CSANREVGNEQFF.

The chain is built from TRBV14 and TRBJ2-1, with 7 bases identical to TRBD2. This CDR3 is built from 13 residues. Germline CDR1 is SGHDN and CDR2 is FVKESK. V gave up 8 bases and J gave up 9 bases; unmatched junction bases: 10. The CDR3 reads CASRGSSDAEQFF. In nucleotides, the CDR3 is TGTGCCAGCCGCGGGAGCTCAGACGCTGAGCAGTTCTTC.

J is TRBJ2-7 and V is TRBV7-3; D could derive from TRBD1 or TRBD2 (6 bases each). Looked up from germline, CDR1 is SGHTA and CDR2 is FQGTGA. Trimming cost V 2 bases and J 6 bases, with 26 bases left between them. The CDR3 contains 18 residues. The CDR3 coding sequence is TGTGCCAGCAGCTTAGCTAGGGGGGCTGGCGTTTCTGTATGCGAGCAGTACTTC. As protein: CASSLARGAGVSVCEQYF.

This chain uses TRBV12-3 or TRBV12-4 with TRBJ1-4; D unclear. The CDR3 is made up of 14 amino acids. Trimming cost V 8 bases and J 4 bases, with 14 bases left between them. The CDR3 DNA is TGTGCCAGCGCCCGGTTCCTCCTTAATGAAAAACTGTTTTTT. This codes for CASARFLLNEKLFF.

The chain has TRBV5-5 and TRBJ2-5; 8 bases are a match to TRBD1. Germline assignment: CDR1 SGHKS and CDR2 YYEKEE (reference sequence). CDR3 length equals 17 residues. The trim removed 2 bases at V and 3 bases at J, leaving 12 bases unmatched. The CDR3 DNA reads TGTGCCAGCAGCTTTATTTTTGGACAGGGTGGCGAAGAGACCCAGTACTTC. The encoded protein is CASSFIFGQGGEETQYF.

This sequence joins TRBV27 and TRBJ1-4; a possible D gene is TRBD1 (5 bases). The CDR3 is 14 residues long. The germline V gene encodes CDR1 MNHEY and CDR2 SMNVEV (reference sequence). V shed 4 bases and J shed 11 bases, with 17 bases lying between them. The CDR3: CASSSSYRDYKLFF. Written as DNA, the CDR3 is TGTGCCAGCAGTTCGTCCTACCGGGACTATAAACTGTTTTTT.

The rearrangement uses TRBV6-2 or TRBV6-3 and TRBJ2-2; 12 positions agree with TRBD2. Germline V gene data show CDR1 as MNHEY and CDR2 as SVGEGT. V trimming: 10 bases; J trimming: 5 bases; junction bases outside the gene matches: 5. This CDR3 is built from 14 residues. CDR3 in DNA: TGTGCCATACGACTAGCGGGAGCGACCGGGGAGCTGTTTTTT. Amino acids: CAIRLAGATGELFF.

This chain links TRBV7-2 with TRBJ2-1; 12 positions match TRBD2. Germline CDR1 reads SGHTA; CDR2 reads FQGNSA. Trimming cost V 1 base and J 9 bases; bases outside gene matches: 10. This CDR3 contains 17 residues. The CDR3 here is CASSLESRLAGGGEQFF. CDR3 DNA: TGTGCCAGCAGCTTAGAGTCCCGGCTAGCGGGAGGGGGTGAGCAGTTCTTC.